This T cell receptor (beta chain) was documented in a study of identical twins. TCRdb independently ran MiXCR on the 5' RACE reads; one entry per CDR3 protein. The sample yields 200,000 to 250,000 distinct CDR3 sequences, approximately 8% seen once. Germline loops: CDR1 SQVTM, CDR2 ANQGSEA. This CDR3 is 14 amino acids long. The V gene end was trimmed by 3 bases and the J gene end by 5 bases; junction bases not matched to a gene: 4. This clonotype occurred a few times. The same sample was also studied in work on yellow fever vaccine responses in identical twins.

The receptor comes from a woman aged 18-30 years in good health. The V call is TRBV29-1, the J call TRBJ2-3, with TRBD2 identical over 11 bases. Material: CD8+ T cells sorted from blood. The CDR3 DNA sequence: TGCAGCGTTGATTTAGCGGGGGGGCAAGATACGCAGTATTTT. It is translated as CSVDLAGGQDTQYF.